A selection of T cell receptor beta chains follows, all from one sample in a study of cytomegalovirus exposure and HLA in healthy donors. The assay was immunoSEQ multiplex PCR, and TCRdb's table has in-frame clones only and misses some. This sample has roughly 90,000 clones; 80% to 90% occur once, and the top ten carry around 3.7%. Input material: PBMCs. These receptors came from a man aged 25-45 years in good health and CMV-seropositive. Each CDR3 is given with its conserved first and last residue. The D gene is left open where the match is weak. Clone size appears in some rows only: once, few, many, or a class for an expanded clone.

once	TRBV28	TRBD1	TRBJ2-1	TGTGCCAGCAGCGGGACAGAGAACAATGAGCAGTTCTTC	CASSGTENNEQFF
NA	TRBV6-6	TRBD2	TRBJ2-1	TGTGCCAGCAGTTACTCGACTAGCGGGAGCAATGAGCAGTTCTTC	CASSYSTSGSNEQFF
NA	TRBV5-5	NA	TRBJ1-5	TGTGCCAGCAGCTTGGAGCTTTATAGCAATCAGCCCCAGCATTTT	CASSLELYSNQPQHF
NA	TRBV11-2	TRBD2	TRBJ2-1	TGTGCCAGCAGCCCCCGTCGGGGGGACAATGAGCAGTTCTTC	CASSPRRGDNEQFF
NA	TRBV11-2	NA	TRBJ1-2	TGTGCCAGCAGCTTGACAGACGCCAACTATGGCTACACCTTC	CASSLTDANYGYTF
NA	TRBV15	NA	TRBJ1-1	TGTGCCACCAGCAGGCCACGCGGGGCGCAGGCTGAAGCTTTCTTT	CATSRPRGAQAEAFF
NA	TRBV10-3	TRBD2	TRBJ2-1	TGTGCCATCACTAGCGGTTCCTACAATGAGCAGTTCTTC	CAITSGSYNEQFF
once	TRBV7-2	TRBD1	TRBJ1-5	TGTGCCAGTACAGGGGCGCCCCTCACTGCTAATCAGCCCCAGCATTTT	CASTGAPLTANQPQHF
once	TRBV18	NA	TRBJ2-7	TGTGCCAGCTCACCCCAAGGGGGAGCGAGAAACTCCTACGAGCAGTACTTC	CASSPQGGARNSYEQYF
NA	TRBV10-3	TRBD1	TRBJ2-3	TGTGCCATCAGCGAAGACAGGGCCACAGATACGCAGTATTTT	CAISEDRATDTQYF
NA	TRBV18	NA	TRBJ2-7	TGTGCCAGCTCACGGCCAGGGGCAACGTACGAGCAGTACTTC	CASSRPGATYEQYF
NA	TRBV11-3	NA	TRBJ2-6	TGTGCCAGCAGCCCCCAGGGGAGGGACTCTGGGGCCAACGTCCTGACTTTC	CASSPQGRDSGANVLTF
NA	TRBV27	NA	TRBJ2-7	TGTGCCAGCGCCCCCTACGACCCCGCGGGCGAGCAGTACTTC	CASAPYDPAGEQYF
NA	TRBV6-1	TRBD2	TRBJ2-1	TGTGCCAGCAGTCGGACTAGACCTACCTACAATGAGCAGTTCTTC	CASSRTRPTYNEQFF
NA	TRBV5-1	NA	TRBJ2-5	TGCGCCAGCAGCACCACCCCCCGGCTAGCTGAAGAGACCCAGTACTTC	CASSTTPRLAEETQYF
NA	TRBV4-3	TRBD1	TRBJ2-4	TGCGCCAGCAGCCAAGAACCCGGGACAGGGTCGGGAAACATTCAGTACTTC	CASSQEPGTGSGNIQYF
NA	TRBV6-5	NA	TRBJ1-5	TGTGCCAGCAGCCGGTCCGTCGATCAGCCCCAGCATTTT	CASSRSVDQPQHF
NA	TRBV9	NA	TRBJ2-7	TGTGCCAGCAGGCGGGACAGCGACTTAGGGGAGCAGTACTTC	CASRRDSDLGEQYF
NA	TRBV7-2	TRBD2	TRBJ2-1	TGTGCCAGCAGCTCTATTAATAGCGGGAACAATGAGCAGTTCTTC	CASSSINSGNNEQFF
NA	TRBV11-3	NA	TRBJ2-7	TGTGCCAGCAGCTTAGTCGCAGGGCACGAGCAGTACTTC	CASSLVAGHEQYF
NA	TRBV6-6	NA	TRBJ2-5	TGTGCCAGCAGTTACGTAGACAGGAGGGAGACCCAGTACTTC	CASSYVDRRETQYF
NA	TRBV15	TRBD1	TRBJ1-1	TGTGCCACCAGCTTTTCTAGGGGGCTAAGCACTGAAGCTTTCTTT	CATSFSRGLSTEAFF
NA	TRBV7-2	NA	TRBJ1-4	TGTGCCAGCAGCTTAGGGGCAGCCCCGGATGAAAAACTGTTTTTT	CASSLGAAPDEKLFF
NA	TRBV25-1	TRBD1	TRBJ1-4	TGTGCCAGCCGATCCAGGACAGGGGATGAAAAACTGTTTTTT	CASRSRTGDEKLFF
NA	TRBV6-6	NA	TRBJ2-2	TGTGCCAGCAGTTACCCATCGAACACCGGGGAGCTGTTTTTT	CASSYPSNTGELFF
once	TRBV7-2	NA	TRBJ1-2	TGTGCCAGCAGCTTAGCAGGGGGGGTTGTCTCCTATGGCTACACCTTC	CASSLAGGVVSYGYTF
few	TRBV7-9	NA	TRBJ2-7	TGTGCCAGCAGCTTAAGTAAGCCTCGCCTCTACGAGCAGTACTTC	CASSLSKPRLYEQYF
NA	TRBV7-9	TRBD2	TRBJ2-1	TGTGCCAGCAGCTTAACCCTAGCGGGTTGGGGTAATGAGCAGTTCTTC	CASSLTLAGWGNEQFF
NA	TRBV27	NA	TRBJ2-6	TGTGCCAGCAGCTCATTTAGCGGACAGGACTACTCTGGGGCCAACGTCCTGACTTTC	CASSSFSGQDYSGANVLTF
NA	TRBV27	NA	TRBJ2-7	TGTGCCAGCAGCTATAAAGGGACAAGCTCCTACGAGCAGTACTTC	CASSYKGTSSYEQYF
few	TRBV14	TRBD1	TRBJ1-1	TGTGCCAGCAGCCAAGTTACAGGGGTGAACACTGAAGCTTTCTTT	CASSQVTGVNTEAFF
NA	TRBV5-6	NA	TRBJ2-7	TGTGCCAGCAGCTTAGGGAGTGGAAACGAGCAGTACTTC	CASSLGSGNEQYF
NA	TRBV28	NA	TRBJ1-2	TGTGCCAGCAGCTCGACACCGTACTATGGCTACACCTTC	CASSSTPYYGYTF
few	TRBV5-1	NA	TRBJ2-7	TGCGCCAGCAGCTTGTTTGGAGGCTCCTACGAGCAGTACTTC	CASSLFGGSYEQYF
once	TRBV2	TRBD1	TRBJ2-2	TGTGCCAGCAAATCCGGACAGGGGAACACCGGGGAGCTGTTTTTT	CASKSGQGNTGELFF
NA	TRBV9	NA	TRBJ1-5	TGTGCCAGCAGCGCCGGACTGACGCAGAATCAGCCCCAGCATTTT	CASSAGLTQNQPQHF
NA	TRBV7-8	TRBD1	TRBJ2-7	TGTGCCAGCAGCCCAGGGACAGCACTAGTTTCCGAGCAGTACTTC	CASSPGTALVSEQYF
NA	TRBV28	TRBD2	TRBJ2-1	TGTGCCAGCAGTCAACTAAAGGGACTAGCGGGAGTACTTGAGCAGTTCTTC	CASSQLKGLAGVLEQFF
NA	TRBV4-2	TRBD1	TRBJ1-3	TGTGCCAGCAGCCAAGATTTTAAGCAGGGGGGAAACACCGTATATTTT	CASSQDFKQGGNTVYF
once	TRBV4-1	TRBD2	TRBJ2-7	TGCGCCAGCAGCCAAGTCCTCGCGGGGGTCTCCTACGAGCAGTACTTC	CASSQVLAGVSYEQYF
NA	TRBV7-6	TRBD1	TRBJ2-7	TGTGCCAGCAGCCCCCGACAGGGTTCCTACGAGCAGTACTTC	CASSPRQGSYEQYF